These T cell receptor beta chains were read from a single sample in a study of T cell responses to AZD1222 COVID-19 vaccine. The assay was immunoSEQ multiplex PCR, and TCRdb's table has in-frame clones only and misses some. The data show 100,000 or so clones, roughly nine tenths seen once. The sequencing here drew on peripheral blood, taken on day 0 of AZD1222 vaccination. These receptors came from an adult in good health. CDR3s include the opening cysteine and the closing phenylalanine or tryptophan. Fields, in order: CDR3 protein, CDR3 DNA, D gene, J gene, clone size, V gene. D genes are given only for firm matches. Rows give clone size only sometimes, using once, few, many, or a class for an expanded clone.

CDR3aa: CASSGQGAEYEQYF
CDR3nt: TGTGCCAGCAGTGGACAGGGGGCTGAATACGAGCAGTACTTC
d_gene: TRBD1
j_gene: TRBJ2-7
abundance: .
v_gene: TRBV2

CDR3aa: CASSSTGFGYTF
CDR3nt: TGTGCCAGCAGCTCAACAGGGTTTGGCTACACCTTC
d_gene: .
j_gene: TRBJ1-2
abundance: few
v_gene: TRBV7-9

CDR3aa: CASSRSGSYEQYF
CDR3nt: TGTGCCAGCAGTAGAAGCGGGAGCTACGAGCAGTACTTC
d_gene: TRBD2
j_gene: TRBJ2-7
abundance: .
v_gene: TRBV6-5

CDR3aa: CASSLSPGQGKGEQFF
CDR3nt: TGTGCCAGCAGCTTATCACCGGGACAGGGGAAGGGTGAGCAGTTCTTC
d_gene: TRBD1
j_gene: TRBJ2-1
abundance: .
v_gene: TRBV7-6

CDR3aa: CASSPGTEAFF
CDR3nt: TGTGCCAGCAGCCCTGGCACTGAAGCTTTCTTT
d_gene: .
j_gene: TRBJ1-1
abundance: .
v_gene: TRBV7-9

CDR3aa: CASSPSLNQPQHF
CDR3nt: TGTGCCAGCAGCCCGTCTCTAAATCAGCCCCAGCATTTT
d_gene: .
j_gene: TRBJ1-5
abundance: few
v_gene: TRBV3-1/TRBV3-2

CDR3aa: CASSVGQTSNQPQHF
CDR3nt: TGTGCCAGCAGTGTAGGACAAACCTCTAATCAGCCCCAGCATTTT
d_gene: .
j_gene: TRBJ1-5
abundance: .
v_gene: TRBV6-4

CDR3aa: CASSLVENTEAFF
CDR3nt: TGTGCCAGCAGCTTAGTGGAGAACACTGAAGCTTTCTTT
d_gene: .
j_gene: TRBJ1-1
abundance: .
v_gene: TRBV7-9

CDR3aa: CASSFSFTQYF
CDR3nt: TGTGCCAGCAGCTTTTCCTTTACGCAGTACTTC
d_gene: .
j_gene: TRBJ2-7
abundance: .
v_gene: TRBV11-3

CDR3aa: CASSLEVNTEAFF
CDR3nt: TGCGCCAGCAGCTTGGAGGTGAACACTGAAGCTTTCTTT
d_gene: .
j_gene: TRBJ1-1
abundance: .
v_gene: TRBV5-1

CDR3aa: CASSSPTKNQPQHF
CDR3nt: TGTGCCAGCAGTTCACCGACTAAAAATCAGCCCCAGCATTTT
d_gene: .
j_gene: TRBJ1-5
abundance: .
v_gene: TRBV6-6

CDR3aa: CASSADGRAEQYF
CDR3nt: TGTGCCAGCAGCGCGGACGGGAGGGCCGAGCAGTACTTC
d_gene: TRBD2
j_gene: TRBJ2-7
abundance: .
v_gene: TRBV5-4

CDR3aa: CASSLEYGYTF
CDR3nt: TGTGCCAGCAGTTTAGAGTATGGCTACACCTTC
d_gene: .
j_gene: TRBJ1-2
abundance: .
v_gene: TRBV12-3/TRBV12-4

CDR3aa: CAISIKEGGNTEAFF
CDR3nt: TGTGCCATCAGTATAAAGGAGGGGGGGAACACTGAAGCTTTCTTT
d_gene: .
j_gene: TRBJ1-1
abundance: few
v_gene: TRBV10-3

CDR3aa: CASSSGTSGRNIQYF
CDR3nt: TGTGCCAGCAGTTCGGGGACTAGCGGGAGGAACATTCAGTACTTC
d_gene: TRBD2
j_gene: TRBJ2-4
abundance: once
v_gene: TRBV27

CDR3aa: CASSGSGTGRGAFF
CDR3nt: TGTGCCAGCAGCGGAAGCGGGACAGGGCGGGGAGCTTTCTTT
d_gene: TRBD1
j_gene: TRBJ1-1
abundance: .
v_gene: TRBV5-8

CDR3aa: CASSPDRVGAFF
CDR3nt: TGTGCCAGCAGTCCGGACAGGGTAGGAGCTTTCTTT
d_gene: TRBD1
j_gene: TRBJ1-1
abundance: once
v_gene: TRBV6-5

CDR3aa: CASSPIGSSFSNQPQHF
CDR3nt: TGTGCCAGCTCACCAATCGGGTCCTCATTTAGCAATCAGCCCCAGCATTTT
d_gene: .
j_gene: TRBJ1-5
abundance: .
v_gene: TRBV18

CDR3aa: CASRLLASNEQFF
CDR3nt: TGTGCCAGCAGGCTACTAGCGAGCAATGAGCAGTTCTTC
d_gene: TRBD2
j_gene: TRBJ2-1
abundance: .
v_gene: TRBV2

CDR3aa: CASSRLQGGLNYGYTF
CDR3nt: TGTGCCAGCAGCCGATTACAGGGGGGACTAAACTATGGCTACACCTTC
d_gene: TRBD1
j_gene: TRBJ1-2
abundance: .
v_gene: TRBV7-9

CDR3aa: CASSIGGYNSPLHF
CDR3nt: TGTGCCAGCAGCATAGGAGGGTATAATTCACCCCTCCACTTT
d_gene: .
j_gene: TRBJ1-6
abundance: .
v_gene: TRBV11-3

CDR3aa: CASSPGQRLYSPLHF
CDR3nt: TGTGCCAGCAGCCCGGGACAGCGACTTTATTCACCCCTCCACTTT
d_gene: TRBD1
j_gene: TRBJ1-6
abundance: .
v_gene: TRBV3-1/TRBV3-2

CDR3aa: CASSLDSGFSGNTIYF
CDR3nt: TGTGCCAGCAGCTTGGATTCCGGATTCTCTGGAAACACCATATATTTT
d_gene: .
j_gene: TRBJ1-3
abundance: .
v_gene: TRBV5-4

CDR3aa: CASSVKLRLAGGSEQYF
CDR3nt: TGTGCCAGCAGCGTTAAACTACGACTAGCGGGAGGAAGCGAGCAGTACTTC
d_gene: TRBD2
j_gene: TRBJ2-7
abundance: .
v_gene: TRBV7-9

CDR3aa: CASSEGTVNYGYTF
CDR3nt: TGTGCCAGCAGTGAAGGGACAGTTAACTATGGCTACACCTTC
d_gene: .
j_gene: TRBJ1-2
abundance: .
v_gene: TRBV6-1

CDR3aa: CASSLNHETEAFF
CDR3nt: TGTGCCAGCAGTTTAAATCACGAAACTGAGGCTTTCTTT
d_gene: .
j_gene: TRBJ1-1
abundance: few
v_gene: TRBV12-3/TRBV12-4

CDR3aa: CASSVTPTTVNDGYTF
CDR3nt: TGCGCCAGCAGCGTGACCCCAACGACAGTGAACGATGGCTACACCTTC
d_gene: .
j_gene: TRBJ1-2
abundance: .
v_gene: TRBV5-1

CDR3aa: CASSLEQGRGEKLFF
CDR3nt: TGCGCCAGCAGCTTGGAACAGGGGAGGGGTGAAAAACTGTTTTTT
d_gene: TRBD1
j_gene: TRBJ1-4
abundance: .
v_gene: TRBV5-1

CDR3aa: CASSKTVPEAFF
CDR3nt: TGTGCCAGCAGCAAGACAGTGCCTGAAGCTTTCTTT
d_gene: .
j_gene: TRBJ1-1
abundance: .
v_gene: TRBV12-3/TRBV12-4

CDR3aa: CASSYGVNSNQPQHF
CDR3nt: TGTGCCAGCAGCTATGGGGTTAATAGCAATCAGCCCCAGCATTTT
d_gene: .
j_gene: TRBJ1-5
abundance: .
v_gene: TRBV7-2

CDR3aa: CASSYPDRVSNTEAFF
CDR3nt: TGTGCCAGCAGTTACCCAGACAGGGTTTCGAACACTGAAGCTTTCTTT
d_gene: TRBD1
j_gene: TRBJ1-1
abundance: once
v_gene: TRBV6-6

CDR3aa: CASSYPGGSGANVLTF
CDR3nt: TGTGCCAGCAGTTACCCCGGGGGGTCTGGGGCCAACGTCCTGACTTTC
d_gene: TRBD2
j_gene: TRBJ2-6
abundance: .
v_gene: TRBV6-5

CDR3aa: CASCWSEANEQFF
CDR3nt: TGCGCCAGCTGTTGGTCAGAAGCAAATGAGCAGTTCTTC
d_gene: .
j_gene: TRBJ2-1
abundance: .
v_gene: TRBV5-1

CDR3aa: CASRGPPPQETQYF
CDR3nt: TGTGCCAGCAGAGGACCACCACCCCAAGAGACCCAGTACTTC
d_gene: .
j_gene: TRBJ2-5
abundance: .
v_gene: TRBV5-4

CDR3aa: CASTEGGGSYEQYF
CDR3nt: TGTGCCAGCACTGAAGGCGGGGGGTCCTACGAGCAGTACTTC
d_gene: TRBD2
j_gene: TRBJ2-7
abundance: .
v_gene: TRBV27

CDR3aa: CASSLERNLSYEQYF
CDR3nt: TGCGCCAGCAGTCTGGAGAGAAATCTCTCCTACGAGCAGTACTTC
d_gene: .
j_gene: TRBJ2-7
abundance: few
v_gene: TRBV23-1

CDR3aa: CASSQVLAGGPGELFF
CDR3nt: TGCGCCAGCAGCCAAGTACTAGCGGGAGGCCCCGGGGAGCTGTTTTTT
d_gene: TRBD2
j_gene: TRBJ2-2
abundance: .
v_gene: TRBV4-1

CDR3aa: CASSPFRGHTEAFF
CDR3nt: TGTGCCAGCTCTCCCTTCAGGGGTCACACTGAAGCTTTCTTT
d_gene: .
j_gene: TRBJ1-1
abundance: .
v_gene: TRBV18

CDR3aa: CASSLGTGWFGELFF
CDR3nt: TGTGCCAGCAGCTTGGGGACAGGGTGGTTCGGGGAGCTGTTTTTT
d_gene: TRBD1
j_gene: TRBJ2-2
abundance: .
v_gene: TRBV5-6

CDR3aa: CATSRSGTANEKLFF
CDR3nt: TGTGCCACCAGCAGATCTGGGACAGCTAATGAAAAACTGTTTTTT
d_gene: TRBD1
j_gene: TRBJ1-4
abundance: few
v_gene: TRBV15

CDR3aa: CSVGGPNQPQHF
CDR3nt: TGCAGCGTTGGCGGGCCAAATCAGCCCCAGCATTTT
d_gene: .
j_gene: TRBJ1-5
abundance: few
v_gene: TRBV29-1

CDR3aa: CASSMEGPIPVSGNTIYF
CDR3nt: TGTGCCAGTAGTATGGAGGGACCAATACCTGTCTCTGGAAACACCATATATTTT
d_gene: .
j_gene: TRBJ1-3
abundance: few
v_gene: TRBV19

CDR3aa: CASRETQYF
CDR3nt: TGTGCCAGCAGGGAGACCCAGTACTTC
d_gene: .
j_gene: TRBJ2-5
abundance: .
v_gene: TRBV27

CDR3aa: CASSSDFSGNTIYF
CDR3nt: TGCGCCAGCAGCAGCGACTTCTCTGGAAACACCATATATTTT
d_gene: .
j_gene: TRBJ1-3
abundance: .
v_gene: TRBV5-1

CDR3aa: CASSLAGGPGEQYF
CDR3nt: TGTGCCAGCAGCCTAGCGGGGGGGCCGGGAGAGCAGTACTTC
d_gene: TRBD2
j_gene: TRBJ2-7
abundance: .
v_gene: TRBV3-1/TRBV3-2

CDR3aa: CASSQSLKYNSPLHF
CDR3nt: TGCGCCAGCAGTCAATCGCTGAAGTATAATTCACCCCTCCACTTT
d_gene: .
j_gene: TRBJ1-6
abundance: .
v_gene: TRBV23-1

CDR3aa: CSVGTGNNYGYTF
CDR3nt: TGCAGCGTGGGGACAGGGAATAACTATGGCTACACCTTC
d_gene: TRBD1
j_gene: TRBJ1-2
abundance: .
v_gene: TRBV29-1

CDR3aa: CASTLTSQETQYF
CDR3nt: TGTGCCAGCACTCTTACCAGCCAAGAGACCCAGTACTTC
d_gene: .
j_gene: TRBJ2-5
abundance: .
v_gene: TRBV12-3/TRBV12-4

CDR3aa: CASSLGTSGTDTQYF
CDR3nt: TGTGCCAGCAGCTTAGGGACTAGCGGAACAGATACGCAGTATTTT
d_gene: TRBD2
j_gene: TRBJ2-3
abundance: .
v_gene: TRBV7-8

CDR3aa: CATSNTYEQYF
CDR3nt: TGTGCCACCAGCAACACCTACGAGCAGTACTTC
d_gene: .
j_gene: TRBJ2-7
abundance: .
v_gene: TRBV15

CDR3aa: CASSLSKGEEDYGYTF
CDR3nt: TGTGCCAGCAGTTTATCGAAAGGGGAGGAGGACTATGGCTACACCTTC
d_gene: .
j_gene: TRBJ1-2
abundance: .
v_gene: TRBV27

CDR3aa: CASSVAGNSPLHF
CDR3nt: TGTGCCAGCAGCGTAGCCGGCAATTCACCCCTCCACTTT
d_gene: .
j_gene: TRBJ1-6
abundance: .
v_gene: TRBV9

CDR3aa: CASSRSPQGSEQFF
CDR3nt: TGTGCCAGCAGCCGGAGTCCTCAGGGTTCTGAGCAGTTCTTC
d_gene: .
j_gene: TRBJ2-1
abundance: .
v_gene: TRBV3-1/TRBV3-2

CDR3aa: CASSRPGGELFF
CDR3nt: TGTGCCAGCAGCCGTCCGGGCGGGGAGCTGTTTTTT
d_gene: .
j_gene: TRBJ2-2
abundance: .
v_gene: TRBV3-1/TRBV3-2

CDR3aa: CAISTGTGGYEQYF
CDR3nt: TGTGCCATCAGCACCGGGACAGGGGGTTACGAGCAGTACTTC
d_gene: TRBD1
j_gene: TRBJ2-7
abundance: .
v_gene: TRBV10-3

CDR3aa: CASSEAGVQETQYF
CDR3nt: TGTGCCAGCAGTGAAGCGGGGGTCCAAGAGACCCAGTACTTC
d_gene: .
j_gene: TRBJ2-5
abundance: .
v_gene: TRBV6-1

CDR3aa: CASRTGTSGTDTQYF
CDR3nt: TGTGCCAGTAGAACTGGGACTAGCGGCACAGATACGCAGTATTTT
d_gene: TRBD2
j_gene: TRBJ2-3
abundance: .
v_gene: TRBV27